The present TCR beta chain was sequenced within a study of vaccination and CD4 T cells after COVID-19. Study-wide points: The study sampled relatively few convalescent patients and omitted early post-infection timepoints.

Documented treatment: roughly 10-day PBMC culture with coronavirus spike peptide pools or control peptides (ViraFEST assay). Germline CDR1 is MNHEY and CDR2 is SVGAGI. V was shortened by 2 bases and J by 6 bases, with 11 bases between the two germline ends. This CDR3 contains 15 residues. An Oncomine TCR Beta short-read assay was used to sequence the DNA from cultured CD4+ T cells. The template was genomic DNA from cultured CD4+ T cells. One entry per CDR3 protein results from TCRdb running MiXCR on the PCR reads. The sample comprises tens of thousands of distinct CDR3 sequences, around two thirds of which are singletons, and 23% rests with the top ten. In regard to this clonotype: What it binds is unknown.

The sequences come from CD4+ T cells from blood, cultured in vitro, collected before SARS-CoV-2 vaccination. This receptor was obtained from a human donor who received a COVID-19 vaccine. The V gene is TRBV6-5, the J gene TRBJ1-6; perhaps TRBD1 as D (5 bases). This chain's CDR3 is CASSYDTRVNSPLHF. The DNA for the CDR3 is TGTGCCAGCAGTTACGACACCAGGGTTAATTCACCCCTCCACTTT.